The 27 T cell receptor beta chains below were found in one sample sequenced in a study of shared clonotypes between healthy human individuals. Positively selected for CCR7, the CD45RO-negative cells used as naive CD8 cells excluded terminally differentiated effector memory CD45RA+ cells. Clones were read by immunoSEQ multiplex PCR, and TCRdb kept only the in-frame ones, dropping some. The sample contains approximately 600,000 clones, approximately 96% of which appear only once. The specimen was naive CD8+ T cells sorted from blood. These TCRs come from a woman aged 25 to 39 in good health.

The chain employs TRBV6-8 and TRBJ2-7; no firm D call. The CDR3 extends over 10 amino acids. CDR1 and CDR2 from the germline V gene are MNHGY and SAAAGT. V was cut by 6 bases and J by 7 bases, with 7 bases left in between. The CDR3 loop reads CASRIPEQYF. The CDR3 DNA is TGTGCCAGCAGAATCCCAGAGCAGTACTTC.

This chain connects TRBV27 to TRBJ1-2, with D maybe TRBD1 (5 bases). V was pared by 1 base and J by 5 bases, with 11 bases between. This CDR3 comprises 14 residues. Germline lookup yields CDR1 MNHEY and CDR2 SMNVEV (reference sequence). CDR3 in amino acids: CASSLYPGLYGYTF. The CDR3 DNA sequence: TGTGCCAGCAGTTTATATCCGGGGCTGTATGGCTACACCTTC.

The V gene is TRBV28, the J gene TRBJ1-2, with D tentatively TRBD1 (5 bases). The CDR3 is 13 amino acids. Trimming cost V 6 bases and J 7 bases, with 15 bases left between them. Germline values: CDR1 MDHEN, CDR2 SYDVKM. This CDR3 is CASSFSTGGGYTF. CDR3 DNA: TGTGCCAGCAGCTTCTCGACGGGGGGTGGCTACACCTTC.

V is TRBV4-1 and J is TRBJ2-7, with TRBD2 matching 11 bases. Germline V gene lookup returns CDR1 MGHRA and CDR2 YSYEKL. V gave up 4 bases and J gave up 5 bases; unmatched junction bases: 10. The CDR3 covers 16 residues. The CDR3 is CASSRFPGTSGNEQYF. In DNA form, the CDR3 reads TGCGCCAGCAGCCGATTCCCCGGGACTAGCGGCAACGAGCAGTACTTC.

The V gene is TRBV5-1, the J gene TRBJ2-3; TRBD2 might be the D (5 bases). Germline V CDR1 and CDR2: SGHRS, YFSETQ. The ends were cut back, 4 bases at V and 1 base at J, with 13 bases in the middle. The CDR3 loop spans 15 amino acids. The CDR3 sequence is CASSPRLGGTDTQYF. As DNA, the CDR3 is TGCGCCAGCAGCCCGCGCCTCGGGGGCACAGATACGCAGTATTTT. Complete variable domain (other parts from reference TRBV5-1 and TRBJ2-3): KAGVTQTPRYLIKTRGQQVTLSCSPISGHRSVSWYQQTPGQGLQFLFEYFSETQRNKGNFPGRFSGRQFSNSRSEMNVSTLELGDSALYLCASSPRLGGTDTQYFGPGTRLTVL.

The rearrangement links TRBV5-6 to TRBJ2-6; TRBD1 might be the D (5 bases). The CDR3 length is 14 residues. The V end was cut by 6 bases, the J end by 4 bases, with 11 bases between. Looked up from germline, CDR1 is SGHDT and CDR2 is YYEEEE. In DNA form, the CDR3 reads TGTGCCAGCACAGCAGGGTGGGGGGCCAACGTCCTGACTTTC. Encoded protein: CASTAGWGANVLTF.

The chain carries TRBV19 and TRBJ1-1; D is perhaps TRBD1 (6 bases). The CDR3 has 15 residues. The ends were cut back, 7 bases at V and 1 base at J, with 16 bases in the middle. Germline lookup yields CDR1 LNHDA and CDR2 SQIVND (reference sequence). CDR3 sequence: CASNPIGQRNTEAFF. CDR3 in DNA: TGTGCCAGTAACCCCATCGGACAGCGGAACACTGAAGCTTTCTTT.

This chain links TRBV6-1 with TRBJ1-5; D is uncertain. The germline V gene encodes CDR1 MNHNS and CDR2 SASEGT. The CDR3 is 15 amino acids. V dropped 7 bases and J dropped 0 bases, with 13 bases sitting between them. The CDR3 DNA reads TGTGCCAGCAAGGGTGCGGTTTATAGCAATCAGCCCCAGCATTTT. Its translation is CASKGAVYSNQPQHF.

The rearrangement joins TRBV29-1 to TRBJ2-3; D unclear. The germline CDR1 and CDR2 sequences are SQVTM and ANQGSEA. V gave up 7 bases and J gave up 3 bases, with 8 bases separating them. The CDR3 has 11 amino acids. The CDR3 region has the DNA TGCAGCGCCGTCGTGACAGATACGCAGTATTTT. Residues: CSAVVTDTQYF.

The chain joins TRBV19 to TRBJ1-1; no clear D. This CDR3 contains 15 residues. Germline V gene lookup returns CDR1 LNHDA and CDR2 SQIVND (reference sequence). Trimming stripped 6 bases from V and 3 bases from J, with 17 bases between. The DNA of the CDR3 is TGTGCCAGTAGGAATCCTAAGGGATTGGACACTGAAGCTTTCTTT. It codes for CASRNPKGLDTEAFF.

CDR3 DNA sequence: TGTGCCAGCAGTAGGCGACAAACCCACGAGCAGTACTTC. It translates to CASSRRQTHEQYF. The rearrangement uses TRBV6-5 and TRBJ2-7; D is ambiguous. CDR3 size: 13 residues. CDR1 MNHEY and CDR2 SVGAGI come from the germline V gene. Trimming pared 5 bases from V and 5 bases from J, leaving 13 bases between.

This chain uses TRBV13 with TRBJ2-7; TRBD2 might be the D (6 bases). Trimming shortened V by 4 bases and J by 1 base, and 17 bases separated the two germline ends. Germline CDR1 and CDR2: PRHDT and FYEKMQ (reference sequence). The CDR3 spans 16 residues. CDR3 nucleotides: TGTGCCAGCAGCTCTCGATCGGGGGTAGCTTCCTACGAGCAGTACTTC. Its translation is CASSSRSGVASYEQYF.

The chain uses TRBV10-3 and TRBJ2-5; 12 bases align to TRBD2. CDR1 ENHRY and CDR2 SYGVKD come from the germline V gene. V lost 10 bases and J lost 0; bases outside the gene matches: 6. The CDR3 loop spans 15 amino acids. CDR3 DNA sequence: TGTGCCACCACCGGGACTAGCGGGTACCAAGAGACCCAGTACTTC. Translating it yields CATTGTSGYQETQYF.

The chain links TRBV9 to TRBJ2-7; D ambiguous. V was cut by 4 bases and J by 0 bases, with 14 bases left in between. The CDR3 runs 15 residues. Germline CDR1 SGDLS, CDR2 YYNGEE. In DNA, the CDR3 is TGTGCCAGCAGCCCCACCCCAGGCAGCTCCTACGAGCAGTACTTC. Amino acids: CASSPTPGSSYEQYF.

This rearrangement joins TRBV7-6 to TRBJ2-7; weak D call: TRBD1 (6 bases). Per germline, CDR1 SGHVS and CDR2 FNYEAQ. The CDR3 totals 14 residues. Trimming took off 1 base at V and 10 bases at J, with 17 bases between the two ends. The chain's CDR3 is CASSLVGAGEGQYF. Here the CDR3 DNA reads TGTGCCAGCAGCTTAGTGGGGGCAGGGGAAGGTCAGTACTTC.

J is TRBJ2-7 and V is TRBV27; D may be TRBD1 or TRBD2 (5 bases each). The CDR3 extends over 13 amino acids. The V and J ends lost 5 bases and 3 bases respectively, with 11 bases between them. Germline V gene lookup returns CDR1 MNHEY and CDR2 SMNVEV (reference sequence). Here the CDR3 DNA reads TGTGCCAGCAGTGTGGGACGGCACTACGAGCAGTACTTC. This codes for CASSVGRHYEQYF.

The CDR3 DNA follows: TGTGCCAGTAGTATGGGCGCGGGGTACGAGCAGTACTTC. Amino acid sequence: CASSMGAGYEQYF. J is TRBJ2-7 and V is TRBV19, with D possibly being TRBD2 (6 bases). CDR1 is LNHDA and CDR2 is SQIVND in the germline V gene (reference sequence). This CDR3 has 13 residues. The V end was cut by 3 bases, the J end by 4 bases, with 10 bases between.

The V and J genes are TRBV5-1 and TRBJ1-1; D might be TRBD1 (5 bases). Germline lookup yields CDR1 SGHRS and CDR2 YFSETQ. The CDR3 length is 15 residues. Trimming removed 4 bases from V and 4 bases from J, with 17 bases in between. The CDR3 DNA follows: TGCGCCAGCAGCCCGGGGGGACCAGAAGGCACTGAAGCTTTCTTT. It yields the protein CASSPGGPEGTEAFF.

The chain combines TRBV27 with TRBJ1-1; the D gene is possibly TRBD1 (6 bases). CDR1 is MNHEY and CDR2 is SMNVEV in the germline V gene (reference sequence). The CDR3 consists of 14 residues. Trimming stripped 5 bases from V and 5 bases from J, with 15 bases between. CDR3 sequence: CASSGRQGNTEAFF. The CDR3 nucleotides read TGTGCCAGCAGTGGCCGCCAGGGGAATACTGAAGCTTTCTTT.

The V gene is TRBV27, the J gene TRBJ2-7, with D unresolved. Germline CDR1 MNHEY, CDR2 SMNVEV (reference sequence). The CDR3 has 14 amino acids. Deletions cut 2 bases from V and 0 bases from J, with 8 bases between. CDR3 loop: CASSLVLGSYEQYF. The DNA for the CDR3 is TGTGCCAGCAGTTTAGTTTTAGGCTCCTACGAGCAGTACTTC.

V gene TRBV6-6 combines with J gene TRBJ2-2; D unresolved. Trimming pared 5 bases from V and 1 base from J, leaving 8 bases between. There are 14 residues in the CDR3. Per the germline V gene, CDR1 is MNHNY and CDR2 is SVGAGI (reference sequence). CDR3 sequence: CASSKPQNTGELFF. As DNA, the CDR3 is TGTGCCAGCAGTAAACCACAGAACACCGGGGAGCTGTTTTTT.

V and J are TRBV19 and TRBJ2-5; D gene unclear. The CDR3 has 17 amino acids. From germline, CDR1 is LNHDA and CDR2 SQIVND (reference sequence). Deletions cut 0 bases from V and 4 bases from J, with 18 bases between. This CDR3 is CASSIDAETLVGETQYF. CDR3 sequence (DNA): TGTGCCAGTAGTATAGATGCGGAGACGTTGGTTGGAGAGACCCAGTACTTC.

Only one count was recorded for this clone. V usage is TRBV7-6 and J usage is TRBJ1-1; 7 nucleotides line up with TRBD1. With 0 bases clipped from V and 4 bases from J, the junction kept 5 bases outside the gene matches. The V gene's germline CDR1 is SGHVS and CDR2 FNYEAQ. The length of the CDR3 is 15 residues. CDR3 residues: CASSLAGQVGTEAFF. The CDR3 region has the DNA TGTGCCAGCAGCTTAGCTGGACAGGTAGGCACTGAAGCTTTCTTT.

The chain links TRBV29-1 to TRBJ2-3; D ambiguous. This CDR3 has 13 amino acids. V was trimmed by 7 bases and J by 0 bases, leaving 11 bases between them. In germline, CDR1 is SQVTM, CDR2 ANQGSEA. This chain's CDR3 is CSAPEQSTDTQYF. CDR3 nucleotide sequence: TGCAGCGCCCCAGAGCAAAGCACAGATACGCAGTATTTT.

This chain's CDR3 is CASSPGAGNSYEQYF. DNA of the CDR3: TGTGCCAGCAGCCCCGGGGCAGGAAACTCCTACGAGCAGTACTTC. The chain is built from TRBV11-3 and TRBJ2-7; TRBD1 or TRBD2 may be the D gene (5 bases each). Trimming stripped 5 bases from V and 0 bases from J, with 14 bases between. Germline V gene sequence: CDR1 SGHNT, CDR2 YENEEA. The length of the CDR3 is 15 residues.

The chain couples TRBV5-4 to TRBJ1-1; TRBD1 might be the D (6 bases). CDR1 SGHNT and CDR2 YYREEE come from the germline V gene (reference sequence). The germline V and J ends were trimmed by 0 bases and 3 bases, with 15 bases remaining between them. The CDR3 length is 16 residues. The CDR3 DNA sequence: TGTGCCAGCAGCTTGGTTGGCGGGGGCTGGGACACTGAAGCTTTCTTT. Its protein product is CASSLVGGGWDTEAFF.

The CDR3 DNA reads TGTGCCAGCAGCTTATTACAGGGGGCCTACGAGCAGTACTTC. Translating gives CASSLLQGAYEQYF. This chain joins TRBV13 and TRBJ2-7, with TRBD1 identical over 8 bases. Germline CDR1 PRHDT, CDR2 FYEKMQ (reference sequence). The CDR3 is made up of 14 amino acids. Germline trimming cut 2 bases from V and 2 bases from J; bases unmatched to any gene: 2.